A single sample is the source of the 17 T cell receptor beta chains below, sequenced in a study of shared clonotypes between healthy human individuals. Some clones are missing from TCRdb's copy, which holds only in-frame ones; the method was immunoSEQ multiplex PCR. The sample yields about 2 million clones, 85% to 95% seen once. What was sequenced was naive CD4+ T cells sorted from blood. Subset reported: CD45RA+ positively selected. These TCRs come from a man aged 18 to 29 in good health.

Regarding this clone: Other nucleotide sequences in the sample specify the same CDR3. The rearrangement links TRBV5-1 to TRBJ2-7, with D perhaps matching TRBD2 (5 bases). CDR3 length: 15 residues. Germline assignment: CDR1 SGHRS and CDR2 YFSETQ. The germline V and J ends were trimmed by 0 bases and 0 bases, with 10 bases remaining between them. The CDR3 is CASSLGEGSSYEQYF. In DNA form, the CDR3 reads TGCGCCAGCAGCTTGGGAGAAGGGAGCTCCTACGAGCAGTACTTC.

This clone was counted a single time. Other DNA sequences in the sample encode the same CDR3. The V gene is TRBV9, the J gene TRBJ2-3; TRBD2 matches at 9 bases. Losses at the gene ends were 0 bases for V and 1 base for J; bases not matched to a gene: 0. The CDR3 is 15 amino acids. The germline gives CDR1 SGDLS, CDR2 YYNGEE. For the CDR3, the DNA is TGTGCCAGCAGCGTAGGGACTAGCGGCACAGATACGCAGTATTTT. Translation: CASSVGTSGTDTQYF.

The chain has TRBV5-1 and TRBJ2-1; tentative D call: TRBD2 (5 bases). The CDR3 runs 11 residues. V lost 4 bases and J 10 bases, leaving 9 bases between the germline ends. Per the germline V gene, CDR1 is SGHRS and CDR2 is YFSETQ. The CDR3 is CASSLGLEQFF. CDR3 DNA sequence: TGCGCCAGCAGCCTCGGACTCGAGCAGTTCTTC.

This chain joins TRBV7-2 and TRBJ2-4; D tentatively reads TRBD1 or TRBD2 (5 bases each). V gave up 8 bases and J gave up 0 bases, with 8 bases separating them. The CDR3 is 13 amino acids. CDR1 SGHTA and CDR2 FQGNSA come from the germline V gene. CDR3 sequence reads: CASEGPAKNIQYF. CDR3 in DNA: TGTGCCAGCGAGGGACCAGCCAAAAACATTCAGTACTTC.

CDR3 sequence (DNA): TGTGCCAGCAGTGAACTCCAAGTTCAGACCCAGTACTTC. This translates into CASSELQVQTQYF. The V call is TRBV6-1, the J call TRBJ2-5; D ambiguous. Germline values: CDR1 MNHNS, CDR2 SASEGT. V was trimmed by 2 bases and J by 6 bases, leaving 10 bases between them. This CDR3 comprises 13 residues.

The V and J genes are TRBV29-1 and TRBJ1-1; D is uncertain. There are 12 residues in the CDR3. Deletions cut 8 bases from V and 4 bases from J, with 14 bases between. Germline V gives CDR1 SQVTM, CDR2 ANQGSEA. The CDR3 loop reads CSIGRWGTEAFF. CDR3 DNA: TGCAGCATAGGACGCTGGGGCACTGAAGCTTTCTTT.

The CDR3 here is CASSETGGRETQYF. The CDR3 nucleotides read TGTGCCAGCAGCGAGACAGGGGGGAGGGAGACCCAGTACTTC. V and J are TRBV5-4 and TRBJ2-5; 9 bases fit TRBD1. This CDR3 is built from 14 residues. Germline assignment: CDR1 SGHNT and CDR2 YYREEE (reference sequence). The ends lost 4 bases at V and 5 bases at J; junction bases unmatched: 6.

The chain joins TRBV6-5 to TRBJ2-5; TRBD1 matches 10 bases. The CDR3 is 15 residues long. CDR1 MNHEY and CDR2 SVGAGI come from the germline V gene. Trimming at V came to 6 bases and at J to 5 bases, leaving 9 bases not matched to a gene. Here the CDR3 DNA reads TGTGCCAGCAGCCGGACAGGGGGACTACGGGAGACCCAGTACTTC. It yields the protein CASSRTGGLRETQYF.

The chain recombines TRBV30 with TRBJ1-1; possibly TRBD1 for D (5 bases). Germline CDR1 is GTSNPN and CDR2 is SVGIG (reference sequence). The CDR3 sequence is 13 residues long. V was cut by 8 bases and J by 1 base, with 14 bases left in between. The CDR3 reads CARAGTANTEAFF. In DNA, the CDR3 is TGTGCCCGGGCCGGGACCGCGAACACTGAAGCTTTCTTT.

In its sample, this clone was seen once. This chain links TRBV12-5 with TRBJ2-7; 11 bases align to TRBD2. The CDR3 covers 17 residues. Per germline, CDR1 LGHNT and CDR2 FRNRAP. The trim removed 2 bases at V and 2 bases at J, leaving 8 bases unmatched. CDR3 in DNA: TGTGCTAGTGGTTTGTTCCTAAATAGCGGGAGGGCCTACGAGCAGTACTTC. This encodes CASGLFLNSGRAYEQYF. Full variable domain (remainder filled in from reference TRBV12-5 and TRBJ2-7): DARVTQTPRHKVTEMGQEVTMRCQPILGHNTVFWYRQTMMQGLELLAYFRNRAPLDDSGMPKDRFSAEMPDATLATLKIQPSEPRDSAVYFCASGLFLNSGRAYEQYFGPGTRLTVT.

Of note for this clone: Distinct nucleotide sequences in the sample also encode this CDR3. The CDR3: CASSLEGLAGGETQYF. In nucleotides, the CDR3 is TGTGCCAGCAGCTTAGAAGGACTAGCGGGAGGTGAGACCCAGTACTTC. V usage is TRBV7-2 and J usage is TRBJ2-5; 14 bases are shared with TRBD2. CDR3 length equals 16 residues. The ends lost 1 base at V and 5 bases at J; junction bases unmatched: 3. Germline CDR1 and CDR2: SGHTA and FQGNSA.

The chain joins TRBV5-4 to TRBJ1-2, with a possible D match to TRBD1 (5 bases). The V and J ends lost 4 bases and 2 bases respectively, with 12 bases between them. Germline V gene lookup returns CDR1 SGHNT and CDR2 YYREEE (reference sequence). CDR3 length equals 14 residues. The CDR3 region is CASSRDGQNYGYTF. In DNA, the CDR3 is TGTGCCAGCAGCCGGGACGGACAAAACTATGGCTACACCTTC.

This chain uses TRBV10-3 with TRBJ2-5; 9 bases map to TRBD2. The CDR3 has 15 amino acids. J gave up 5 bases and V 4 bases, and 8 bases lay outside the gene matches. Germline V CDR1 and CDR2: ENHRY, SYGVKD. DNA for the CDR3: TGTGCCATCAGTGGCGGGAGGGCCGTGGGGGAGACCCAGTACTTC. It specifies CAISGGRAVGETQYF.

This clone was seen only once. V usage is TRBV30 and J usage is TRBJ2-3, with D perhaps TRBD2 (7 bases). Deletions cut 0 bases from V and 1 base from J, with 17 bases between. The CDR3 is 17 residues long. Germline V gene sequence: CDR1 GTSNPN, CDR2 SVGIG (reference sequence). CDR3 nucleotide sequence: TGTGCCTGGAGTGTGGGAGGGGGGACCGACGGCACAGATACGCAGTATTTT. It is translated as CAWSVGGGTDGTDTQYF. Based on the CDR3 plus reference TRBV30 and TRBJ2-3, the full variable domain is SQTIHQWPATLVQPVGSPLSLECTVEGTSNPNLYWYRQAAGRGLQLLFYSVGIGQISSEVPQNLSASRPQDRQFILSSKKLLLSDSGFYLCAWSVGGGTDGTDTQYFGPGTRLTVL.

This chain uses TRBV10-3 with TRBJ2-2, with a weak D call TRBD1 (6 bases). Germline CDR1 reads ENHRY; CDR2 reads SYGVKD. CDR3 length: 16 residues. Trimming removed 6 bases at V and 2 bases at J, with 16 bases between. CDR3 region: CAISIVYRVNTGELFF. The CDR3 nucleotides are TGTGCCATCAGCATCGTCTACAGGGTAAACACCGGGGAGCTGTTTTTT.

This clone was picked up one time. This chain uses TRBV2 with TRBJ2-5; no firm D call. This CDR3 is built from 12 residues. Trimming pared 7 bases from V and 3 bases from J, leaving 9 bases between. Looked up from germline, CDR1 is SNHLY and CDR2 is FYNNEI. CDR3 loop: CASKEDEETQYF. The CDR3 DNA reads TGTGCCAGCAAAGAGGACGAAGAGACCCAGTACTTC.

Details on this clone: Different DNA sequences within this sample yield the same CDR3. The chain carries TRBV30 and TRBJ1-4; no definite D call. CDR3 length: 13 residues. Germline-derived CDR1 and CDR2 are GTSNPN and SVGIG (reference sequence). V gave up 3 bases and J gave up 8 bases, with 13 bases separating them. CDR3 in amino acids: CAWSAGGGEKLFF. The CDR3 DNA reads TGTGCCTGGAGCGCCGGTGGTGGGGAAAAACTGTTTTTT.